The 26 T cell receptor beta chains presented below share a single source sample, sequenced in a study of blood T cell repertoires in COVID-19. The method was immunoSEQ multiplex PCR; TCRdb's version includes in-frame clones alone and lacks a portion of them. The table lists 120,000 or so clones, under 95% of them singletons. Sequencing input: peripheral blood. The receptors derive from a man between 45 and 60 years old with active COVID-19.

This chain uses TRBV6-5 with TRBJ1-5; D call uncertain. Germline values: CDR1 MNHEY, CDR2 SVGAGI. V was pared by 8 bases and J by 2 bases, with 4 bases between. The CDR3 consists of 11 residues. For the CDR3, the DNA is TGTGCCAGCGGGCGCAATCAGCCCCAGCATTTT. This codes for CASGRNQPQHF.

The J gene is TRBJ1-1, the V gene TRBV11-2, with 8 nucleotides matching TRBD1. This CDR3 is 16 amino acids long. Germline-derived CDR1 and CDR2 are SGHAT and FQNNGV. V lost 5 bases to trimming and J lost 0 bases; unmatched junction nucleotides: 8. The CDR3 DNA sequence: TGTGCCAGCAGCCCACGGACAGGGATCATGAACACTGAAGCTTTCTTT. Translated: CASSPRTGIMNTEAFF.

The CDR3 DNA follows: TGTGCCAGCTCACCATCAGGGGGCGGCGAGCAGTACGTC. It codes for CASSPSGGGEQYV. The chain has TRBV18 and TRBJ2-7; TRBD1 aligns across 8 bases. From germline, CDR1 is KGHSH and CDR2 LQKENI. J lost 6 bases, V lost 2 bases, and 3 bases had no gene match. This CDR3 contains 13 residues.

The chain has TRBV5-1 and TRBJ1-1; 8 nucleotides agree with TRBD1. V lost 4 bases and J lost 2; bases outside the gene matches: 7. The V gene's germline CDR1 is SGHRS and CDR2 YFSETQ. The CDR3 spans 15 residues. CDR3 region: CASSTTGDYNTEAFF. Here the CDR3 DNA reads TGCGCCAGCAGCACGACAGGGGATTATAACACTGAAGCTTTCTTT. Variable domain in full (rest from reference TRBV5-1 and TRBJ1-1): KAGVTQTPRYLIKTRGQQVTLSCSPISGHRSVSWYQQTPGQGLQFLFEYFSETQRNKGNFPGRFSGRQFSNSRSEMNVSTLELGDSALYLCASSTTGDYNTEAFFGQGTRLTVV.

The chain links TRBV10-3 to TRBJ2-3, with 9 bases fitting TRBD1. The ends lost 5 bases at V and 2 bases at J; junction bases unmatched: 5. This CDR3 is 15 amino acids long. Per germline, CDR1 ENHRY and CDR2 SYGVKD. The chain's CDR3 is CAISKTGGLTDTQYF. In DNA form, the CDR3 reads TGTGCCATCAGTAAAACAGGGGGCCTCACAGATACGCAGTATTTT.

The V gene is TRBV5-1, the J gene TRBJ2-5; D is possibly TRBD1 (6 bases). Looked up from germline, CDR1 is SGHRS and CDR2 is YFSETQ. The CDR3 runs 15 residues. Trimming took 4 bases from V and 4 from J, leaving 17 bases between them. The DNA for the CDR3 is TGCGCCAGCAGCCGTAGCACAGGGAGAGGAGAGACCCAGTACTTC. Translated: CASSRSTGRGETQYF.

The chain couples TRBV7-9 to TRBJ1-4; D is perhaps TRBD1 (5 bases). This CDR3 comprises 16 residues. V was shortened by 4 bases and J by 4 bases, with 16 bases between the two germline ends. The germline gives CDR1 SEHNR, CDR2 FQNEAQ (reference sequence). CDR3 in amino acids: CASSSRGGQVNEKLFF. The CDR3 DNA follows: TGTGCCAGCAGCTCTAGGGGAGGCCAGGTTAATGAAAAACTGTTTTTT.

This clone has just one count. V gene TRBV9 combines with J gene TRBJ2-2, with D unclear. This CDR3 has 16 amino acids. The V gene lost 0 bases and the J gene lost 6 bases, with 15 bases spanning the gap. Germline V gene sequence: CDR1 SGDLS, CDR2 YYNGEE. This CDR3 is CASSVDSRWAPGELFF. The CDR3 DNA is TGTGCCAGCAGCGTAGACTCCCGATGGGCTCCCGGGGAGCTGTTTTTT.

The gene calls are TRBV6-4 and TRBJ2-2; 7 bases line up with TRBD1. The length of the CDR3 is 15 residues. From germline, CDR1 is MRHNA and CDR2 SNTAGT. With V trimmed by 4 bases and J by 2 bases, 4 bases remained unmatched. The DNA of the CDR3 is TGTGCCAGCAGTGTGACAGGGACCAACACCGGGGAGCTGTTTTTT. Encoded protein: CASSVTGTNTGELFF.

This chain connects TRBV9 to TRBJ2-5; D gene ambiguous. V shed 0 bases and J shed 1 base, with 13 bases lying between them. The germline V gene encodes CDR1 SGDLS and CDR2 YYNGEE. This CDR3 region has 16 residues. CDR3 nucleotides: TGTGCCAGCAGCGTAGGGTCAGAGACTCCCCAAGAGACCCAGTACTTC. Translating it yields CASSVGSETPQETQYF.

This sequence joins TRBV5-6 and TRBJ2-7; a possible D gene is TRBD2 (6 bases). V dropped 0 bases and J dropped 1 base, with 17 bases sitting between them. Per germline, CDR1 SGHDT and CDR2 YYEEEE. The CDR3 covers 17 residues. CDR3 sequence reads: CASSLVTETRLSYEQYF. CDR3 nucleotides: TGTGCCAGCAGCTTGGTCACGGAGACTAGATTGTCCTACGAGCAGTACTTC.

This chain connects TRBV29-1 to TRBJ2-7, with 12 bases lining up with TRBD1. V gave up 3 bases and J gave up 7 bases; unmatched junction bases: 10. The CDR3 consists of 15 residues. In germline, CDR1 is SQVTM, CDR2 ANQGSEA. CDR3 protein: CSVEKLGQGAREQYF. CDR3 in DNA: TGCAGCGTTGAGAAATTGGGACAGGGGGCGCGAGAGCAGTACTTC.

J is TRBJ2-2 and V is TRBV7-2; 8 bases match TRBD2. CDR1 is SGHTA and CDR2 is FQGNSA in the germline V gene. This CDR3 contains 16 residues. V shed 5 bases and J 4 bases; nucleotides not matched to a gene: 9. The CDR3 DNA reads TGTGCCAGCAGCCCCCAAGCGGGAGAGGTCACCGGGGAGCTGTTTTTT. This sequence encodes CASSPQAGEVTGELFF.

The chain employs TRBV19 and TRBJ1-1; D gene ambiguous. The germline V gene encodes CDR1 LNHDA and CDR2 SQIVND (reference sequence). V gave up 1 base and J gave up 5 bases, with 8 bases separating them. The CDR3 contains 13 residues. CDR3 in DNA: TGTGCCAGTAGTATAGGTCCGGGGACTGAAGCTTTCTTT. It yields the protein CASSIGPGTEAFF.

V and J are TRBV29-1 and TRBJ1-3, with 7 nucleotides matching TRBD1. The CDR3 has 13 amino acids. V trimming: 7 bases; J trimming: 2 bases; junction bases outside the gene matches: 5. Per the germline V gene, CDR1 is SQVTM and CDR2 is ANQGSEA. The CDR3 protein is CSGRQGAGNTIYF. The CDR3 bases are TGCAGCGGCCGTCAGGGGGCTGGAAACACCATATATTTT.

The chain joins TRBV18 to TRBJ2-1; maybe TRBD1 (5 bases). V lost 6 bases and J 2 bases, leaving 8 bases between the germline ends. CDR1 is KGHSH and CDR2 is LQKENI in the germline V gene. CDR3 length equals 13 residues. The CDR3 region has the DNA TGTGCCAGCTCCCCGACAGCCTACAATGAGCAGTTCTTC. Its translation: CASSPTAYNEQFF.

The chain employs TRBV19 and TRBJ1-5, with 7 bases that match TRBD1. This CDR3 is built from 13 residues. From germline, CDR1 is LNHDA and CDR2 SQIVND (reference sequence). Losses at the gene ends were 7 bases for V and 4 bases for J; bases not matched to a gene: 4. The CDR3 is CASMDRRNQPQHF. DNA for the CDR3: TGTGCCAGTATGGACAGGAGAAATCAGCCCCAGCATTTT.

The chain uses TRBV2 and TRBJ1-4; the match to TRBD1 covers 7 bases. CDR1 and CDR2 (germline): SNHLY, FYNNEI. This CDR3 region has 14 residues. V shed 7 bases, J shed 4 bases, and the junction held 6 bases outside the gene matches. For the CDR3, the DNA is TGTGCCAGCAACGCACAGGGGCTTAATGAAAAACTGTTTTTT. This gives the protein CASNAQGLNEKLFF. The entire variable domain, with the rest obtained from reference TRBV2 and TRBJ1-4, is as follows: EPEVTQTPSHQVTQMGQEVILRCVPISNHLYFYWYRQILGQKVEFLVSFYNNEISEKSEIFDDQFSVERPDGSNFTLKIRSTKLEDSAMYFCASNAQGLNEKLFFGSGTQLSVL.

The V gene is TRBV5-4, the J gene TRBJ1-6; 9 positions agree with TRBD1. Germline assignment: CDR1 SGHNT and CDR2 YYREEE (reference sequence). The CDR3 is made up of 15 amino acids. V dropped 1 base and J dropped 10; count of bases not matched to a gene: 6. This chain's CDR3 is CASSLSMGQGSPLHF. In DNA, the CDR3 is TGTGCCAGCAGCTTGTCGATGGGACAGGGCTCACCCCTCCACTTT.

This clone appeared a single time. The rearrangement uses TRBV9 and TRBJ2-3; no clear D. Germline V gene lookup returns CDR1 SGDLS and CDR2 YYNGEE. Trimming shortened V by 2 bases and J by 0 bases, and 7 bases separated the two germline ends. The CDR3 runs 14 residues. CDR3 sequence (DNA): TGTGCCAGCAGCGTTATGTCTAGCACAGATACGCAGTATTTT. Its protein product is CASSVMSSTDTQYF.

The chain has TRBV2 and TRBJ2-3; TRBD2 matches at 11 bases. The CDR3 is 15 residues long. CDR1 is SNHLY, CDR2 FYNNEI, per germline. V dropped 6 bases and J dropped 4; count of bases not matched to a gene: 6. The DNA for the CDR3 is TGTGCCAGCAGCTCCGGGACTAGCGGATCAGATACGCAGTATTTT. It yields the protein CASSSGTSGSDTQYF.

This chain links TRBV7-2 with TRBJ1-1; TRBD1 aligns across 10 bases. The germline V gene encodes CDR1 SGHTA and CDR2 FQGNSA. The ends lost 6 bases at V and 1 base at J; junction bases unmatched: 8. The CDR3 runs to 16 residues. The CDR3: CASRYRDRGPNTEAFF. As DNA, the CDR3 is TGTGCCAGCAGATACCGGGACAGGGGACCGAACACTGAAGCTTTCTTT.

The CDR3: CASSLSGLADNEQFF. The CDR3 DNA is TGTGCCAGCTCACTATCGGGACTAGCGGACAATGAGCAGTTCTTC. The chain is built from TRBV18 and TRBJ2-1, with 11 bases lining up with TRBD2. This CDR3 spans 15 amino acids. Germline V gives CDR1 KGHSH, CDR2 LQKENI. V shed 4 bases, J shed 5 bases, and the junction held 4 bases outside the gene matches.

This chain links TRBV27 with TRBJ2-1; D gene uncertain. Deletions cut 3 bases from V and 4 bases from J, with 7 bases between. Germline V lookup: CDR1 MNHEY, CDR2 SMNVEV (reference sequence). CDR3 length equals 13 residues. CDR3 in DNA: TGTGCCAGCAGTTTGTCCAGATACAATGAGCAGTTCTTC. The encoded protein is CASSLSRYNEQFF.

The gene calls are TRBV5-4 and TRBJ1-1, with 8 bases aligning to TRBD1. Germline CDR1 SGHNT, CDR2 YYREEE (reference sequence). Trimming took 1 base from V and 1 from J; bases not matched to a gene: 9. CDR3 size: 17 residues. The CDR3 protein is CASSLRDRGITNTEAFF. The CDR3 DNA follows: TGTGCCAGCAGCTTGCGTGACAGGGGAATTACGAACACTGAAGCTTTCTTT.

A single count supports this clone. V is TRBV19 and J is TRBJ2-3, with TRBD2 matching over 10 bases. V shed 3 bases and J 3 bases; nucleotides not matched to a gene: 3. Germline CDR1 is LNHDA and CDR2 is SQIVND (reference sequence). This CDR3 contains 15 residues. The chain's CDR3 is CASSILAGATDTQYF. CDR3 coding DNA: TGTGCCAGTAGTATTCTAGCGGGAGCTACAGATACGCAGTATTTT.